This T cell receptor beta chain comes out of a study of T cell responses to AZD1222 COVID-19 vaccine. Trimming cost V 0 bases and J 3 bases, with 8 bases left between them. The CDR3 runs 15 residues. Germline V gene data show CDR1 as SNHLY and CDR2 as FYNNEI. General observations from the study: Regions 160-218 and 743-854 dominated among vaccine-associated CD4 TCRs spanning spike.

The data were produced by immunoSEQ multiplex PCR, yet TCRdb's version contains in-frame clones alone and is incomplete. Found here are 100,000 to 150,000 clones, 90% of them singletons; the top ten hold less than 9%. As regards this clone: Its antigen remains unknown.

The chain recombines TRBV2 with TRBJ2-2, with D hard to call. This sequence originates from an adult in good health. This specimen consisted of peripheral blood, obtained on day 0 of AZD1222 vaccination. DNA for the CDR3: TGTGCCAGCAGTGAAGCACTTGGGTACACCGGGGAGCTGTTTTTT. Protein sequence: CASSEALGYTGELFF.